This T cell receptor (beta chain) was sequenced during a study of T cell clonotyping in hematopoietic cell transplantation. Trimming took 4 bases from V and 6 from J; bases not matched to a gene: 13. The CDR3 sequence is 15 residues long. Germline CDR1 SGHRS, CDR2 YFSETQ. Libraries were prepared by immunoSEQ multiplex PCR; TCRdb keeps only in-frame clonotypes and omits some of them. The table records some 17,000 clones, more than 70% of them present only once. Blood collection times were about day -28 and days 30, 100, 180 posttransplant. In the case of this clone: Its antigen is undetermined.

General study results and limits: After transplant, recipient diversity fell while pathologically expanded clonotypes grew through day 180. Without cell sorting, CD4 versus CD8 contributions remain unresolved.

Sequencing was performed on PBMCs, taken 100 days after allogeneic stem cell transplant. The clonotype was recovered from a male patient between 60 and 69 years old who had an allogeneic stem cell transplant from a related donor, so the T cells may come from the graft donor. Some clones in this sample may be carry-over from other donors' samples. The chain joins TRBV5-1 to TRBJ2-7; TRBD1 matches 7 bases. CDR3 sequence (DNA): TGCGCCAGCAGCAATTTCCGGACAGGTGGGGGCGAGCAGTACTTC. Translated: CASSNFRTGGGEQYF.